The source of this TCR beta chain is a study of CD4 T cells in relation to SARS-CoV-2 and coronaviruses. The wider study: PBMCs were cultured with antigen for about eleven days before TCR beta sequencing. No peptide or an HIV-1 Nef peptide pool served as negative control.

Germline V gene lookup returns CDR1 MNHEY and CDR2 SMNVEV (reference sequence). This CDR3 spans 17 amino acids. J was trimmed by 5 bases and V by 2 bases; bases with no gene match: 12. Regarding the study as a whole: Monoreactive clones expanded significantly more to SARS-CoV-2 than crossreactive clones did.

Unexposed donor CD4+ T cells date from 2011-2018, before the COVID-19 pandemic. CD4+ T cells were isolated from the cells after 10 days of culture. Cells permitting, SARS-CoV-2 S/N and four cold-coronavirus spikes were tested on unexposed-donor CD4+ T cells. Sequencing was performed with immunoSEQ multiplex PCR; in TCRdb, only in-frame clones are kept and a portion is missing. The sample shows some 21,000 clones, about 80% of them seen only once. With respect to this clone: The antigen is not known.

The rearrangement links TRBV27 to TRBJ2-7; 10 bases align to TRBD1. The source is a human donor in good health. Sequencing was performed on CD4+ T cells from PBMCs, cultured in vitro. The chain's CDR3 is CASSLEYRDRGPHEQYF. The CDR3 DNA follows: TGTGCCAGCAGTTTAGAATATCGGGACAGGGGACCCCACGAGCAGTACTTC.